A single sample gave rise to the 13 T cell receptor beta chains below, sequenced in a study of blood T cell repertoires in COVID-19. Using immunoSEQ multiplex PCR, the repertoire was profiled, and TCRdb retains in-frame clones only, with some absent. There are 110,000 to 150,000 clones in the sample; under 90% occur only once, and about 7% lies in the top ten. The sequenced sample was peripheral blood. All receptors come from a human donor in a cohort sampled during active COVID-19.

The V and J genes are TRBV7-2 and TRBJ2-7; 9 nucleotides match TRBD1. The junction had 13 bases not matched to a gene; V was cut back by 5 bases and J by 8 bases. Germline assignment: CDR1 SGHTA and CDR2 FQGNSA. The CDR3 is 15 residues long. For the CDR3, the DNA is TGTGCCAGCAGCCCCCCCTCCGGGACAGGGAATCAGCAGTACTTC. It is translated as CASSPPSGTGNQQYF. Full variable domain (missing parts from reference TRBV7-2 and TRBJ2-7): GAGVSQSPSNKVTEKGKDVELRCDPISGHTALYWYRQSLGQGLEFLIYFQGNSAPDKSGLPSDRFSAERTGGSVSTLTIQRTQQEDSAVYLCASSPPSGTGNQQYFGPGTRLTVT.

CDR3 loop: CASSLVRESTDTQYF. CDR3 nucleotide sequence: TGTGCCAGCAGTTTAGTTCGGGAGAGCACAGATACGCAGTATTTT. The chain links TRBV28 to TRBJ2-3, with D maybe TRBD2 (6 bases). CDR1 is MDHEN and CDR2 is SYDVKM in the germline V gene. V lost 2 bases and J 0 bases, leaving 9 bases between the germline ends. This CDR3 has 15 amino acids.

CDR3 nucleotides: TGTGCCAGCAGCCCGCGGGACAGCAAAAGCAATGAGCAGTTCTTC. This encodes CASSPRDSKSNEQFF. The rearrangement joins TRBV4-2 to TRBJ2-1, with a possible D match to TRBD1 (7 bases). In germline, CDR1 is LGHNA, CDR2 YNFKEQ. This CDR3 is 15 amino acids long. V gave up 4 bases and J gave up 6 bases, with 16 bases separating them.

The rearrangement links TRBV5-1 to TRBJ2-1; TRBD2 aligns across 13 bases. The J segment lost 0 bases and the V segment lost 3 bases, leaving 9 bases of the junction unmatched. This CDR3 has 19 residues. The V gene's germline CDR1 is SGHRS and CDR2 YFSETQ. The CDR3 here is CASSYGTSGVMSSYNEQFF. The CDR3, as DNA: TGCGCCAGCAGCTACGGGACTAGCGGGGTCATGAGCTCCTACAATGAGCAGTTCTTC. Full variable domain (missing parts from reference TRBV5-1 and TRBJ2-1): KAGVTQTPRYLIKTRGQQVTLSCSPISGHRSVSWYQQTPGQGLQFLFEYFSETQRNKGNFPGRFSGRQFSNSRSEMNVSTLELGDSALYLCASSYGTSGVMSSYNEQFFGPGTRLTVL.

The rearrangement links TRBV5-1 to TRBJ1-1, with 7 nucleotides matching TRBD1. There are 14 residues in the CDR3. The germline V gene has CDR1 SGHRS and CDR2 YFSETQ. The J segment lost 6 bases and the V segment lost 1 base, leaving 6 bases of the junction unmatched. As DNA, the CDR3 is TGCGCCAGCAGCTTGAAGGGGGCGCAAGCTGAAGCTTTCTTT. It codes for CASSLKGAQAEAFF.

V gene TRBV13 combines with J gene TRBJ1-2, with D perhaps matching TRBD1 (6 bases). Germline V gene lookup returns CDR1 PRHDT and CDR2 FYEKMQ (reference sequence). This CDR3 spans 14 amino acids. Between the trimmed V and J ends, which lost 5 bases and 3 bases, there was a span of 13 bases. The CDR3 DNA is TGTGCCAGCAGCAGCCGGAACAGGGACTATGGCTACACCTTC. Its translation: CASSSRNRDYGYTF.

The count of this clone is one. The V gene is TRBV9, the J gene TRBJ2-3; 9 nucleotides align to TRBD2. With 0 bases clipped from V and 5 bases from J, the junction kept 7 bases outside the gene matches. The CDR3 has 16 amino acids. Germline CDR1 reads SGDLS; CDR2 reads YYNGEE. The CDR3 loop is CASSVARGGAVDTQYF. The CDR3 DNA reads as TGTGCCAGCAGCGTAGCTCGCGGGGGGGCCGTAGATACGCAGTATTTT.

The V gene is TRBV30, the J gene TRBJ1-1, with D possibly TRBD1 on 6 matching bases. The V gene's germline CDR1 is GTSNPN and CDR2 SVGIG (reference sequence). The V end lost 4 bases, the J end lost 1 base, and 10 bases lay between the germline ends. The CDR3 has 13 residues. CDR3: CAWNGQPNTEAFF. CDR3 DNA sequence: TGTGCCTGGAATGGACAGCCGAACACTGAAGCTTTCTTT.

The V gene is TRBV5-1, the J gene TRBJ1-2; 9 bases line up with TRBD1. The length of the CDR3 is 15 residues. Germline CDR1 is SGHRS and CDR2 is YFSETQ. Trimming at V came to 6 bases and at J to 7 bases, leaving 13 bases not matched to a gene. The DNA for the CDR3 is TGCGCCAGCACCGCGACCCTAGACAGGGGGTTTGGCTACACCTTC. Translated, it gives CASTATLDRGFGYTF.

The V and J genes are TRBV6-5 and TRBJ2-7; D is possibly TRBD2 (5 bases). V was pared by 6 bases and J by 4 bases, with 13 bases between. Germline V gives CDR1 MNHEY, CDR2 SVGAGI. This CDR3 region has 13 residues. The chain's CDR3 is CASSASGIYEQYF. CDR3 DNA sequence: TGTGCCAGCAGCGCCTCGGGGATATACGAGCAGTACTTC.

The chain is built from TRBV10-3 and TRBJ2-2; 8 bases align to TRBD1. Unmatched junction bases numbered 5, after V lost 4 bases and J lost 7 bases. The CDR3 contains 14 residues. Germline V CDR1 and CDR2: ENHRY, SYGVKD. Here the CDR3 reads CAISATGEVGELFF. In nucleotides, the CDR3 is TGTGCCATCAGTGCGACAGGGGAAGTCGGGGAGCTGTTTTTT.

V usage is TRBV6-4 and J usage is TRBJ2-1, with TRBD2 matching over 11 bases. Germline CDR1 reads MRHNA; CDR2 reads SNTAGT. This CDR3 comprises 18 residues. V was clipped by 6 bases and J by 0 bases; unmatched bases: 10. The CDR3 here is CASRRLAGRRRSYNEQFF. In nucleotides, the CDR3 is TGTGCCAGCAGGCGACTAGCGGGGCGCCGACGCTCCTACAATGAGCAGTTCTTC.

The chain links TRBV3-1 (or the pseudogene TRBV3-2) to TRBJ1-1; TRBD1 is a possible D gene (6 bases). The CDR3 extends over 16 amino acids. V gave up 4 bases and J gave up 1 base, with 16 bases separating them. The V gene's germline CDR1 is LGHDT and CDR2 YNNKEL (reference sequence). This CDR3 reads CASSPIGGPRNTEAFF. CDR3 nucleotides: TGTGCCAGCAGCCCAATAGGGGGACCCCGGAACACTGAAGCTTTCTTT.